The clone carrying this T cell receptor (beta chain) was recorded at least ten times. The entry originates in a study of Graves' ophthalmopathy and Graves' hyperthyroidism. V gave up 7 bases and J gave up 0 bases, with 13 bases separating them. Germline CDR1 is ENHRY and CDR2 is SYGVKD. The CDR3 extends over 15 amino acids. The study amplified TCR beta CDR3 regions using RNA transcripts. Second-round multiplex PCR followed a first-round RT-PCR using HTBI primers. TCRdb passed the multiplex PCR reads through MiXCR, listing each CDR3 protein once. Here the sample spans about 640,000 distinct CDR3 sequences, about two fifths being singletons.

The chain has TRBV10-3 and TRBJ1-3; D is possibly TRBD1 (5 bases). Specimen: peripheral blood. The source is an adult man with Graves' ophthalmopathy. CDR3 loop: CAIKAAQGSGNTIYF. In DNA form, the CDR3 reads TGTGCCATCAAGGCCGCCCAGGGCTCTGGAAACACCATATATTTT.